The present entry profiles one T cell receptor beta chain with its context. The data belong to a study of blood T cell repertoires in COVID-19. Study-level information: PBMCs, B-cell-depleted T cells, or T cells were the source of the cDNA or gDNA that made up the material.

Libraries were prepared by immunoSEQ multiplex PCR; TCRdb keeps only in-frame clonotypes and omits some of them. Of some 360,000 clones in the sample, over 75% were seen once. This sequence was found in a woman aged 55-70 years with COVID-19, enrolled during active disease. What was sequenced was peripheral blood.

CDR3 protein: CSIGTGGGTEAFF. Here the CDR3 DNA reads TGCAGCATTGGGACAGGGGGCGGCACTGAAGCTTTCTTT. The rearrangement uses TRBV29-1 and TRBJ1-1; 12 bases fit TRBD1. The CDR3 totals 13 residues. V lost 8 bases, J lost 4 bases, and 5 bases stayed unmatched. Per the germline V gene, CDR1 is SQVTM and CDR2 is ANQGSEA. The variable domain in full, completed from reference TRBV29-1 and TRBJ1-1, reads SAVISQKPSRDICQRGTSLTIQCQVDSQVTMMFWYRQQPGQSLTLIATANQGSEATYESGFVIDKFPISRPNLTFSTLTVSNMSPEDSSIYLCSIGTGGGTEAFFGQGTRLTVV.